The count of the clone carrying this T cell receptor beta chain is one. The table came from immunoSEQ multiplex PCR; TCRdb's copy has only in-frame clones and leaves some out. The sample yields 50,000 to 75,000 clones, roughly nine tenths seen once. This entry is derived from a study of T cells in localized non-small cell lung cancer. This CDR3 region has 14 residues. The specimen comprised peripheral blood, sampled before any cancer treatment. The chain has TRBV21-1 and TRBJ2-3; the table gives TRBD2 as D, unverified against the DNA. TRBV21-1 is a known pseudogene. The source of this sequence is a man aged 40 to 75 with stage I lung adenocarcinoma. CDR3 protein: CASSIPFYTDTQYF. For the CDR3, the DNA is TGTGCCAGCAGCATCCCCTTTTACACAGATACGCAGTATTTT.